Below are 12 T cell receptor beta chains sequenced from a single sample in a study of OX40 agonist ivuxolimab in advanced cancers. Data came from immunoSEQ multiplex PCR; TCRdb stores just in-frame clones and leaves some out. The sample holds just over 95,000 clones, around 85% seen once. The sample in question was CD4+ or CD8+ T cells sorted from blood, obtained in a trial of the OX40 agonist ivuxolimab. Receptors were obtained from an adult with an advanced solid tumor such as melanoma, head and neck, liver or kidney cancer.

V is TRBV7-8 and J is TRBJ2-1; unclear D gene. Per the germline V gene, CDR1 is SGHVS and CDR2 is FQNEAQ. V dropped 5 bases and J dropped 0 bases, with 5 bases sitting between them. The CDR3 totals 13 residues. This chain's CDR3 is CASSMASYNEQFF. DNA for the CDR3: TGTGCCAGCAGCATGGCCTCCTACAATGAGCAGTTCTTC. The complete variable domain, with remaining parts taken from reference TRBV7-8 and TRBJ2-1, reads GAGVSQSPRYKVAKRGQDVALRCDPISGHVSLFWYQQALGQGPEFLTYFQNEAQLDKSGLPSDRFFAERPEGSVSTLKIQRTQQEDSAVYLCASSMASYNEQFFGPGTRLTVL.

The chain carries TRBV30 and TRBJ2-4, with D tentatively TRBD2 (5 bases). The CDR3 contains 14 residues. Deletions cut 3 bases from V and 0 bases from J, with 9 bases between. Germline V gene sequence: CDR1 GTSNPN, CDR2 SVGIG (reference sequence). CDR3 in DNA: TGTGCCTGGAGGCCCGGGATAGCCAAAAACATTCAGTACTTC. Its protein is CAWRPGIAKNIQYF. The full variable domain, its missing parts supplied by reference TRBV30 and TRBJ2-4, is SQTIHQWPATLVQPVGSPLSLECTVEGTSNPNLYWYRQAAGRGLQLLFYSVGIGQISSEVPQNLSASRPQDRQFILSSKKLLLSDSGFYLCAWRPGIAKNIQYFGAGTRLSVL.

This clone was seen once. J is TRBJ2-1 and V is TRBV11-3; tentative D call: TRBD1 (6 bases). V was clipped by 4 bases and J by 0 bases, with 13 bases between them. Germline V gives CDR1 SGHNT, CDR2 YENEEA. This CDR3 comprises 16 residues. DNA of the CDR3: TGTGCCAGCAGCTCGTTTGGGGGCAGCTCCTACAATGAGCAGTTCTTC. Its protein product is CASSSFGGSSYNEQFF.

The chain carries TRBV9 and TRBJ2-3, with D possibly being TRBD1 (6 bases). The germline V gene encodes CDR1 SGDLS and CDR2 YYNGEE. V lost 0 bases and J 5 bases, leaving 10 bases between the germline ends. The CDR3 consists of 14 residues. Here the CDR3 DNA reads TGTGCCAGCAGCGTAGGAGGGGGTGGAGATACGCAGTATTTT. Translated: CASSVGGGGDTQYF.

The J gene is TRBJ2-7, the V gene TRBV30, with no clear D. Per the germline V gene, CDR1 is GTSNPN and CDR2 is SVGIG (reference sequence). This CDR3 comprises 12 residues. The ends were cut back, 0 bases at V and 3 bases at J, with 6 bases in the middle. The CDR3 region has the DNA TGTGCCTGGAGTGTACACGGCTACGAGCAGTACTTC. Encoded protein: CAWSVHGYEQYF.

The V gene is TRBV20-1, the J gene TRBJ1-1, with D unresolved. The length of the CDR3 is 10 residues. The germline V gene has CDR1 DFQATT and CDR2 SNEGSKA (reference sequence). CDR3 sequence: CRGWGAEAFF. CDR3 sequence (DNA): TGCAGAGGGTGGGGTGCTGAAGCTTTCTTT.

The rearrangement joins TRBV11-3 to TRBJ2-5; D may be TRBD1 (6 bases). Germline CDR1 and CDR2: SGHNT and YENEEA. The length of the CDR3 is 15 residues. Trimming took off 0 bases at V and 5 bases at J, with 13 bases between the two ends. The CDR3 DNA follows: TGTGCCAGCAGCTTAGACCTACAGGGCTTCGAGACCCAGTACTTC. It codes for CASSLDLQGFETQYF.

The chain recombines TRBV6-6 with TRBJ2-7; TRBD1 agrees at 7 bases. V shed 6 bases and J 1 base; nucleotides not matched to a gene: 9. Per germline, CDR1 MNHNY and CDR2 SVGAGI (reference sequence). The CDR3 covers 15 residues. In DNA, the CDR3 is TGTGCCAGCAGCCCCCTCTCGACAGGGTCCTACGAGCAGTACTTC. Translating it yields CASSPLSTGSYEQYF.

The chain links TRBV5-4 to TRBJ1-3; D not resolved. The CDR3 is 15 residues long. Germline values: CDR1 SGHNT, CDR2 YYREEE (reference sequence). Trimming removed 6 bases at V and 0 bases at J, with 13 bases between. CDR3 amino acids: CASTFGVNSGNTIYF. The CDR3 nucleotides are TGTGCCAGCACATTCGGGGTCAACTCTGGAAACACCATATATTTT.

This clone has a handful of counts. The same CDR3 is also encoded by other DNA sequences in this sample. The chain carries TRBV28 and TRBJ2-5; D possibly matches TRBD1 or TRBD2 (5 bases each). CDR1 MDHEN and CDR2 SYDVKM come from the germline V gene. The CDR3 is 15 residues long. V lost 5 bases and J lost 3, with 16 bases in between. CDR3 protein: CASSPHRDGEETQYF. The CDR3 nucleotides read TGTGCCAGCAGTCCCCACCGGGACGGGGAAGAGACCCAGTACTTC. The variable domain in full, with the rest retrieved from reference TRBV28 and TRBJ2-5, is DVKVTQSSRYLVKRTGEKVFLECVQDMDHENMFWYRQDPGLGLRLIYFSYDVKMKEKGDIPEGYSVSREKKERFSLILESASTNQTSMYLCASSPHRDGEETQYFGPGTRLLVL.

The rearrangement joins TRBV7-6 to TRBJ1-1; no clear D. Germline CDR1 reads SGHVS; CDR2 reads FNYEAQ. The CDR3 has 13 amino acids. V was pared by 5 bases and J by 5 bases, with 12 bases between. CDR3 protein: CASSRGSWTEAFF. DNA for the CDR3: TGTGCCAGCAGCCGCGGGTCCTGGACTGAAGCTTTCTTT.

This chain links TRBV7-9 with TRBJ2-5; the match to TRBD2 covers 8 bases. Germline assignment: CDR1 SEHNR and CDR2 FQNEAQ (reference sequence). This CDR3 is 12 amino acids long. V lost 11 bases and J lost 2; bases outside the gene matches: 4. In DNA form, the CDR3 reads TGTGCCGCGGGGGGCTGGCAAGAGACCCAGTACTTC. This translates into CAAGGWQETQYF.